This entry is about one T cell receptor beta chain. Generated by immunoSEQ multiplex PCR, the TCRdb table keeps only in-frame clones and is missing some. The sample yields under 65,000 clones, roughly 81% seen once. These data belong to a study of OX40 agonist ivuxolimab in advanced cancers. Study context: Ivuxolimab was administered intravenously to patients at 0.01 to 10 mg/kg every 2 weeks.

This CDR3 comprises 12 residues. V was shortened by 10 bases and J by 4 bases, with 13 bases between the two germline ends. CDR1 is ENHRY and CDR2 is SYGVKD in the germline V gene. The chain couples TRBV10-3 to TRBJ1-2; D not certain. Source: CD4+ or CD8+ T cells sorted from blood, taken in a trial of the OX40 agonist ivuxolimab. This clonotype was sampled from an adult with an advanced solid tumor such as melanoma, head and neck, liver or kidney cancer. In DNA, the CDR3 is TGTGCCACCCGGAGGGCGGGCTATGGCTACACCTTC. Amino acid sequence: CATRRAGYGYTF.